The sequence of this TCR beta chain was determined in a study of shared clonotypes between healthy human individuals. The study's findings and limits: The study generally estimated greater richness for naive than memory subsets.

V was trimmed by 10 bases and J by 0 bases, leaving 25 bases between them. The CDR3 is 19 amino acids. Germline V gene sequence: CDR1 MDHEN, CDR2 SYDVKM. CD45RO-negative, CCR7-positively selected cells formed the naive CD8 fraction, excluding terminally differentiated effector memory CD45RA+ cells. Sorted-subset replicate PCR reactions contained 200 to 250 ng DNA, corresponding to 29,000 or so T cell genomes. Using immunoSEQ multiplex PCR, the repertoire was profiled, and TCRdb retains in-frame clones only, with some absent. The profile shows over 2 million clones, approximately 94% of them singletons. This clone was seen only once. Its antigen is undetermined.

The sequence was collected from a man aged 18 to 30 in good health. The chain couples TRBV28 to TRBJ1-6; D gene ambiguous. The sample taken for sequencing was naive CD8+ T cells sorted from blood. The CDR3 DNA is TGTGCCACCAGCAAGGATTCCTTTACCCTTAGCTCCTATAATTCACCCCTCCACTTT. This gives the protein CATSKDSFTLSSYNSPLHF.